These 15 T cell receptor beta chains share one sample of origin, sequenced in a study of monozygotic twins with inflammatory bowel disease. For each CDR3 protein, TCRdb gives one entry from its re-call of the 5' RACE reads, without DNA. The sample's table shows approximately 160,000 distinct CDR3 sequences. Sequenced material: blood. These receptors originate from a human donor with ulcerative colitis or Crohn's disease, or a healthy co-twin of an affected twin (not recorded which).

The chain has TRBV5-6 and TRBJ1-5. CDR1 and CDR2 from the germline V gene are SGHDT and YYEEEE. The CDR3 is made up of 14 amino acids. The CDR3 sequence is CASSLGRVSEPQHF.

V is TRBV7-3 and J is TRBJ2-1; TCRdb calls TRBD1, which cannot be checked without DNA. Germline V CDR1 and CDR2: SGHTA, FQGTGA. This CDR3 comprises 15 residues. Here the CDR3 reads CASSLRPRGYNEQFF.

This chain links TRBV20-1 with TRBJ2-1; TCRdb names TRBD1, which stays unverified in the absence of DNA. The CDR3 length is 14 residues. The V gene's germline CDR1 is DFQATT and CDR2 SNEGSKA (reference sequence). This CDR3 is CSARDGASYNEQFF.

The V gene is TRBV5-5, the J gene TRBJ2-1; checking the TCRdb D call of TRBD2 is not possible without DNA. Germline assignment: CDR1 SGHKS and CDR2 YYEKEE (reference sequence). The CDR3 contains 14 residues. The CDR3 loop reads CASSPSGSNNEQFF. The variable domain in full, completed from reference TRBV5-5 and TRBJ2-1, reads DAGVTQSPTHLIKTRGQQVTLRCSPISGHKSVSWYQQVLGQGPQFIFQYYEKEERGRGNFPDRFSARQFPNYSSELNVNALLLGDSALYLCASSPSGSNNEQFFGPGTRLTVL.

Here the CDR3 reads CASSLVRTGGGEQYF. The chain combines TRBV12-3 or TRBV12-4 with TRBJ2-7; TCRdb picks TRBD2, but there is no DNA to check that call. The CDR3 is 15 amino acids.

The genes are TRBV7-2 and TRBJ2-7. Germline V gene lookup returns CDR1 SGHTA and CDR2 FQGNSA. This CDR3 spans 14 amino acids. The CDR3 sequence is CASSLATETYEQYF.

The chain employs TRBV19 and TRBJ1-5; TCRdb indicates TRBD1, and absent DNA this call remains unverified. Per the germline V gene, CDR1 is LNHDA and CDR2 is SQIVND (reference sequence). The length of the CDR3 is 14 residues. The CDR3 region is CATEGTGGHQPQHF.

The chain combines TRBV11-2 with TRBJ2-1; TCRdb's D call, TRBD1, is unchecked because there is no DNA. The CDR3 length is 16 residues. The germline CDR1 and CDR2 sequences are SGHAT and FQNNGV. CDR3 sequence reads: CASSLKSSGAFNEQFF.

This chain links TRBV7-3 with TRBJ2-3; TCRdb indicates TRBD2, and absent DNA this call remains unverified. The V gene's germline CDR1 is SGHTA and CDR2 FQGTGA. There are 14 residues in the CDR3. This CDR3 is CASSFDLAGATQYF.

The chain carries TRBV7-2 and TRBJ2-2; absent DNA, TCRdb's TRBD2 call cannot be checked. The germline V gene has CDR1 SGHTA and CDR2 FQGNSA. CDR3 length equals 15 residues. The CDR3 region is CASSLVGRNTGELFF.

The CDR3 loop is CASSPQSGSKGSYEQYF. The V call is TRBV18, the J call TRBJ2-7. Germline V gene lookup returns CDR1 KGHSH and CDR2 LQKENI. This CDR3 is built from 17 residues.

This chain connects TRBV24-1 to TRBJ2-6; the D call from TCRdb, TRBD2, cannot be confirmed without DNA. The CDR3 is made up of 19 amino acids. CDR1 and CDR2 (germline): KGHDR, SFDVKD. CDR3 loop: CATSDHGLAGPSGANVLTF.

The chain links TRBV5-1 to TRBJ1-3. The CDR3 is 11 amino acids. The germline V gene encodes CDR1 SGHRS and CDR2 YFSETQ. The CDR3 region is CASSLQDTIYF. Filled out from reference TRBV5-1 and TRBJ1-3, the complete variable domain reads KAGVTQTPRYLIKTRGQQVTLSCSPISGHRSVSWYQQTPGQGLQFLFEYFSETQRNKGNFPGRFSGRQFSNSRSEMNVSTLELGDSALYLCASSLQDTIYFGEGSWLTVV.

The CDR3 sequence: CASSLGTLETQYF. The chain is built from TRBV5-1 and TRBJ2-5; the TCRdb D gene call, TRBD2, has no DNA to confirm it. CDR3 size: 13 residues. Per germline, CDR1 SGHRS and CDR2 YFSETQ. The variable domain in full, with the rest retrieved from reference TRBV5-1 and TRBJ2-5, is KAGVTQTPRYLIKTRGQQVTLSCSPISGHRSVSWYQQTPGQGLQFLFEYFSETQRNKGNFPGRFSGRQFSNSRSEMNVSTLELGDSALYLCASSLGTLETQYFGPGTRLLVL.

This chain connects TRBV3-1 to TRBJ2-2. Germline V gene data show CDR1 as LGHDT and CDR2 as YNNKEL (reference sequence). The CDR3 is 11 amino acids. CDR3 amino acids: CASSQAGELFF.